The clone carrying this T cell receptor (beta chain) occurred many times. Antigen specificity is unknown. The data were obtained in a study of neurological immune-mediated disorders. The authors made cDNA by 5'RACE with 10-nucleotide random UMIs. TCRdb processed the 5' RACE reads anew with MiXCR; each CDR3 protein has one entry. The sample consists of 20,000 to 25,000 distinct CDR3 sequences, roughly 17% of them appearing once. Study conclusions and caveats: On phylogenetic grouping, the repertoires of 18 of 34 multiple sclerosis patients fell within one related-CDR3 cluster, constituting a possible signature.

The sequence derives from a woman between 18 and 29 years old with multiple sclerosis. Source material: CD8+ T cells from blood.

CDR3 DNA sequence: TGTGCCAGCAGCTCTCTAGCCTTCCGTGAAGCTTTCTTT. Its protein product is CASSSLAFREAFF. The chain combines TRBV5-5 with TRBJ1-1; D gene unclear. The CDR3 extends over 13 amino acids. The V gene lost 3 bases and the J gene lost 7 bases, with 13 bases spanning the gap. Per germline, CDR1 SGHKS and CDR2 YYEKEE (reference sequence).